One sample yielded the 23 T cell receptor beta chains listed below, sequenced in a study of T-cell reconstitution after alpha-beta-depleted transplantation in children. A TCRbeta library incorporating unique molecular identifiers was prepared. TCRdb analysed the PCR reads with MiXCR anew, one entry per CDR3 protein. The repertoire consists of about 260,000 distinct CDR3 sequences, with around 7.8% occurring once and the leading ten covering roughly 5.8%. Sequenced here: PBMCs, mostly from graft donor cells, sampled 180 days after TCRalphabeta/CD19-depleted stem cell transplant. The source of these receptors is a male patient younger than 18 who had a stem cell transplant for acute lymphoblastic leukemia, so the T cells may come from the graft donor.

About this clonotype: This may arise from a read error, as a much more abundant clone is one base away. In this CDR3 the conserved last residue, phenylalanine or tryptophan, is missing, so a read error is likely. The rearrangement joins TRBV12-3 or TRBV12-4 to TRBJ1-5, with D maybe TRBD1 (5 bases). Trimming shortened V by 7 bases and J by 9 bases, and 19 bases separated the two germline ends. The CDR3 length is 14 residues. CDR3 coding DNA: TGTGCCAGCACTGGAGGGACGGGGGGTTGGCCCCAGCATGTT. It specifies CASTGGTGGWPQHV.

This clonotype has at least ten counts. The V gene is TRBV3-1, the J gene TRBJ2-7, with TRBD1 matching over 8 bases. The CDR3 length is 14 residues. V lost 4 bases, J lost 7 bases, and 9 bases stayed unmatched. CDR1 is LGHDT, CDR2 YNNKEL, per germline (reference sequence). CDR3: CASSRRDRLKEQYF. The CDR3, as DNA: TGTGCCAGCAGCCGCCGGGACAGGCTTAAGGAGCAGTACTTC.

This clonotype was counted once. The DNA is omitted, as the CDR3 cannot be located on it reliably, and the CDR3 follows TCRdb's listing. This chain uses TRBV7-5 with TRBJ2-7; the tabulated D call, TRBD1, remains unverified against the DNA. TRBV7-5 is a known pseudogene. Both ends counted, the CDR3 spans 20 residues. Here the CDR3 reads CISVPDHQQFISKRGVEQYF.

As regards this clonotype: A much larger clone lies one base from this, so it may be a read error. In this CDR3 the conserved last residue, phenylalanine or tryptophan, is missing, so a read error is likely. The V and J genes are TRBV7-9 and TRBJ1-2, with D unclear. The V end was cut by 3 bases, the J end by 10 bases, with 9 bases between. Germline V gene data show CDR1 as SEHNR and CDR2 as FQNEAQ (reference sequence). CDR3 size: 11 residues. In DNA, the CDR3 is TGTGCCAGCAGCTTGTTTGATCACTACACCCTC. Translation: CASSLFDHYTL.

This clonotype has a handful of counts. The rearrangement uses TRBV18 and TRBJ2-3; no reliable D call. The CDR3 runs 11 residues. The V gene's germline CDR1 is KGHSH and CDR2 LQKENI. Trimming pared 2 bases from V and 6 bases from J, leaving 3 bases between. As DNA, the CDR3 is TGTGCCAGCTCACCAATGGATACGCAGTATTTT. Amino acid sequence: CASSPMDTQYF.

This clonotype occurred many times. The chain employs TRBV6-2 or TRBV6-3 and TRBJ1-5, with a possible D match to TRBD1 (5 bases). There are 14 residues in the CDR3. CDR1 and CDR2 (germline): MNHEY, SVGEGT. The V gene lost 6 bases and the J gene lost 9 bases, with 18 bases spanning the gap. The CDR3 here is CASSSRGGIRPQHF. The CDR3 bases are TGTGCCAGCAGCAGCCGGGGGGGAATCAGGCCCCAGCATTTT.

With respect to this clonotype: Since a much larger clone is just one base distant, this may be a read error. The CDR3 protein is CASSFRLARLGVNNEQFF. CDR3 DNA sequence: TGTGCCAGCAGTTTTAGACTAGCGAGGCTGGGGGTTAACAATGAGCAGTTCTTC. The chain employs TRBV27 and TRBJ2-1, with 8 bases identical to TRBD2. V was pared by 3 bases and J by 5 bases, with 15 bases of the junction left unmatched. The CDR3 has 18 amino acids. Germline V gives CDR1 MNHEY, CDR2 SMNVEV (reference sequence).

In its sample, this clonotype was seen many times. CDR3 DNA sequence: TGCAGTGCTCGGGACGGCGCTTGGAGGCCCCAGCATTTT. This gives the protein CSARDGAWRPQHF. The chain employs TRBV20-1 and TRBJ1-5, with D possibly being TRBD1 (5 bases). V dropped 5 bases and J dropped 9 bases, with 17 bases sitting between them. Germline assignment: CDR1 DFQATT and CDR2 SNEGSKA (reference sequence). The CDR3 spans 13 residues.

There are many counts of this clonotype. The gene calls are TRBV28 and TRBJ1-5; D is undetermined. Germline CDR1 and CDR2: MDHEN and SYDVKM. V lost 3 bases to trimming and J lost 5 bases, with 8 bases between them. This CDR3 spans 13 amino acids. The CDR3 DNA reads as TGTGCCAGCAGTTTGAGTCGGGATCAGCCCCAGCATTTT. This encodes CASSLSRDQPQHF. The full variable domain, in which reference TRBV28 and TRBJ1-5 provide the parts outside the CDR3, is DVKVTQSSRYLVKRTGEKVFLECVQDMDHENMFWYRQDPGLGLRLIYFSYDVKMKEKGDIPEGYSVSREKKERFSLILESASTNQTSMYLCASSLSRDQPQHFGDGTRLSIL.

This clonotype came up many times. This chain uses TRBV4-2 with TRBJ1-2; TRBD1 agrees at 7 bases. CDR3 length: 15 residues. Trimming at V came to 2 bases and at J to 4 bases, leaving 7 bases not matched to a gene. Germline V gene lookup returns CDR1 LGHNA and CDR2 YNFKEQ. The CDR3 sequence: CASSQIPQGSYGYTF. CDR3 coding DNA: TGTGCCAGCAGCCAAATCCCACAGGGGTCCTATGGCTACACCTTC.

This clonotype appeared many times. This chain connects TRBV7-6 to TRBJ2-2, with unresolved D. This CDR3 is 14 amino acids long. The germline V gene has CDR1 SGHVS and CDR2 FNYEAQ. Trimming took off 2 bases at V and 7 bases at J, with 11 bases between the two ends. The CDR3 sequence: CASSLRLLGGELFF. CDR3 nucleotides: TGTGCCAGCAGCTTAAGACTTCTGGGCGGGGAGCTGTTTTTT. Using reference TRBV7-6 and TRBJ2-2 for the parts outside the CDR3, the full variable domain is GAGVSQSPRYKVTKRGQDVALRCDPISGHVSLYWYRQALGQGPEFLTYFNYEAQQDKSGLPNDRFSAERPEGSISTLTIQRTEQRDSAMYRCASSLRLLGGELFFGEGSRLTVL.

In its sample, this clonotype was seen a few times. The chain has TRBV10-3 and TRBJ1-2; a possible D gene is TRBD1 (5 bases). Germline V gene lookup returns CDR1 ENHRY and CDR2 SYGVKD. The CDR3 extends over 13 amino acids. The germline V and J ends were trimmed by 5 bases and 13 bases, with 20 bases remaining between them. CDR3 amino acids: CAISPGDGPLCTF. CDR3 bases: TGTGCCATCAGTCCGGGGGACGGGCCCTTATGCACCTTC.

This clonotype appeared many times. The V gene is TRBV12-3 or TRBV12-4, the J gene TRBJ2-7, with D possibly being TRBD1 (5 bases). The CDR3 contains 13 residues. Deletions cut 3 bases from V and 2 bases from J, with 8 bases between. In DNA, the CDR3 is TGTGCCAGCAGTTTTGCAGGGCCCTACGAGCAGTACTTC. Its translation: CASSFAGPYEQYF.

This clonotype was seen ten or more times. The V and J genes are TRBV6-2 or TRBV6-3 and TRBJ2-1; 7 bases match TRBD2. In germline, CDR1 is MNHEY, CDR2 SVGEGT. V was clipped by 9 bases and J by 7 bases; unmatched bases: 15. The CDR3 is 15 amino acids. DNA of the CDR3: TGTGCCAGGTGCGGGAGTAATAGTCACCTGAATGAGCAGTTCTTC. The encoded protein is CARCGSNSHLNEQFF.

In this sample, this clonotype turned up many times. The gene calls are TRBV10-2 and TRBJ1-2; D not resolved. V gave up 5 bases and J gave up 3 bases, with 7 bases separating them. The CDR3 consists of 12 residues. CDR1 and CDR2 from the germline V gene are WSHSY and SAAADI. The CDR3 bases are TGCGCCAGCAGTAAGGACGACTATGGCTACACCTTC. Residues: CASSKDDYGYTF.

Many counts were recorded for this clonotype. The chain is built from TRBV4-3 and TRBJ1-3; 8 bases align to TRBD1. The J segment lost 2 bases and the V segment lost 2 bases, leaving 2 bases of the junction unmatched. From germline, CDR1 is LGHNA and CDR2 YSLEER. The CDR3 loop spans 15 amino acids. This CDR3 reads CASSQRTGTGNTIYF. In nucleotides, the CDR3 is TGCGCCAGCAGCCAAAGGACAGGGACTGGAAACACCATATATTTT.

There are many counts of this clonotype. This chain uses TRBV5-1 with TRBJ2-2; D might be TRBD1 (6 bases). The CDR3 covers 16 residues. V gave up 0 bases and J gave up 0 bases, with 9 bases separating them. Germline V gives CDR1 SGHRS, CDR2 YFSETQ. CDR3 bases: TGCGCCAGCAGCTTGGGAGGGACAACGAACACCGGGGAGCTGTTTTTT. Translating it yields CASSLGGTTNTGELFF.

This clonotype was detected many times. This chain connects TRBV20-1 to TRBJ1-6; 8 bases fit TRBD1. The germline gives CDR1 DFQATT, CDR2 SNEGSKA (reference sequence). Unmatched junction bases numbered 5, after V lost 1 base and J lost 9 bases. This CDR3 spans 14 amino acids. CDR3 protein: CSARATGESSPLHF. CDR3 DNA: TGCAGTGCTAGAGCGACAGGGGAGAGTTCACCCCTCCACTTT.

This clonotype was seen repeatedly, ten times or more. J is TRBJ1-1 and V is TRBV9, with D uncertain. The V end was cut by 3 bases, the J end by 0 bases, with 9 bases between. The CDR3 contains 14 residues. Germline assignment: CDR1 SGDLS and CDR2 YYNGEE. The chain's CDR3 is CASSGDGLNTEAFF. CDR3 nucleotides: TGTGCCAGCAGCGGAGACGGTCTGAACACTGAAGCTTTCTTT.

A remark on this clonotype: A clone one base away is much larger, so this may be a read error. DNA of the CDR3: TGTGTCACCAGTGATCCTGGACAGGGGGATAACACCGGGGAGCTGTTTTTT. Amino acids: CVTSDPGQGDNTGELFF. The rearrangement uses TRBV24-1 and TRBJ2-2, with 10 positions matching TRBD1. Germline V CDR1 and CDR2: KGHDR, SFDVKD. CDR3 size: 17 residues.

Many counts were recorded for this clonotype. This chain links TRBV28 with TRBJ1-1; the D is unclear. The germline gives CDR1 MDHEN, CDR2 SYDVKM. The CDR3 runs to 12 residues. Trimming cost V 4 bases and J 1 base, with 4 bases left between them. This CDR3 reads CASSYKNTEAFF. CDR3 bases: TGTGCCAGCAGTTACAAGAACACTGAAGCTTTCTTT.

On this clonotype: A read error is possible here, since a much larger clone lies one base away. The V gene is TRBV6-6, the J gene TRBJ2-3; the D is unclear. Germline CDR1 is MNHNY and CDR2 is SVGAGI (reference sequence). The CDR3 totals 11 residues. The CDR3 DNA is TGTTCCAGCAGTTACGCTCATACGCAGTATTTT. Translated, it gives CSSSYAHTQYF.

This clonotype has ten or more counts. The gene calls are TRBV6-5 and TRBJ2-1, with 10 bases lining up with TRBD1. CDR3 size: 15 residues. V lost 0 bases, J lost 9 bases, and 5 bases stayed unmatched. The germline V gene encodes CDR1 MNHEY and CDR2 SVGAGI. The CDR3 region is CASSYSGTGVGEQFF. DNA for the CDR3: TGTGCCAGCAGTTACTCGGGGACAGGGGTCGGTGAGCAGTTCTTC.